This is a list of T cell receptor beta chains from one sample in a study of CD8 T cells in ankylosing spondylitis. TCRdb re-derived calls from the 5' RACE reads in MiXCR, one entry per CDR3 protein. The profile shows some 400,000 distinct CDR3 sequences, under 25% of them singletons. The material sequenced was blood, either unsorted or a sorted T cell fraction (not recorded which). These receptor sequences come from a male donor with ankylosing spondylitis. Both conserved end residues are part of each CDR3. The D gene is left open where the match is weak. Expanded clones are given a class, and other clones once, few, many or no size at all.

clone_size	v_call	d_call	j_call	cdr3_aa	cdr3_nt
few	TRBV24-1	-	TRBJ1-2	CATSDPWGAGYGYTF	TGTGCCACCAGTGATCCCTGGGGGGCCGGCTATGGCTACACCTTC
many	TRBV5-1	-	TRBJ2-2	CASSFLQNTGELFF	TGCGCCAGCAGCTTTCTCCAGAACACCGGGGAGCTGTTTTTT
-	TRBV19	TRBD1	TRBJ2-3	CASSPRDRSTDTQYF	TGTGCCAGTAGTCCCCGGGACAGAAGCACAGATACGCAGTATTTT
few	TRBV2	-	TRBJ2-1	CASSTGLSSYNEQFF	TGTGCCAGCAGTACGGGACTTAGCTCCTACAATGAGCAGTTCTTC
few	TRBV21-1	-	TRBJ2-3	CASSNEQGAHHTQYF	TGTGCCAGCAGCAACGAACAGGGGGCGCATCATACGCAGTATTTT
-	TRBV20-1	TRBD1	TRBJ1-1	CSARDRAFAEAFF	TGCAGTGCCCGCGACAGGGCGTTCGCTGAAGCTTTCTTT
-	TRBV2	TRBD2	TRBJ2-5	CASRMIPPGLAFQETQYF	TGTGCCAGCAGAATGATTCCCCCTGGACTAGCGTTCCAAGAGACCCAGTACTTC
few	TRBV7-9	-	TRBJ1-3	CASSFTSPGNTIYF	TGTGCCAGCAGCTTCACGTCTCCTGGAAACACCATATATTTT
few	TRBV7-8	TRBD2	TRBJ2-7	CASRPRLAATYEQYF	TGTGCCAGCAGACCACGACTAGCGGCCACCTACGAGCAGTACTTC
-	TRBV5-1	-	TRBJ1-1	CATRGFVGSEAFF	TGCGCCACCCGGGGGTTCGTGGGCTCCGAAGCTTTCTTT
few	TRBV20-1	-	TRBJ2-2	CSARGPGGHDGELFF	TGCAGTGCTAGAGGCCCGGGGGGCCACGACGGGGAGCTGTTTTTT
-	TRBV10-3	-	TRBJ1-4	CASSSGTTNEKLFF	TGTGCCAGTTCCTCCGGGACAACTAATGAAAAACTGTTTTTT
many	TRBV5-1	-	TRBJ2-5	CASSYWDFQETQYF	TGCGCCAGCAGCTATTGGGACTTCCAAGAGACCCAGTACTTC